This T cell receptor beta chain was sequenced during a study of blood T cell repertoires in COVID-19. The method was immunoSEQ multiplex PCR; TCRdb's version includes in-frame clones alone and lacks a portion of them. The sample shows some 100,000 clones, more than 65% of them seen only once. The sample consisted of peripheral blood. The origin of this receptor is a man between 65 and 85 years old with active or convalescent COVID-19.

CDR3 DNA: TGTGCCAGCAGCCCCGCGGGACCTTGGGGGACCCAGTACTTC. Its translation: CASSPAGPWGTQYF. V is TRBV5-6 and J is TRBJ2-5, with a tentative D call TRBD2 (6 bases). V was pared by 4 bases and J by 7 bases, with 17 bases between. This CDR3 is built from 14 residues. Germline V CDR1 and CDR2: SGHDT, YYEEEE. Drawing the rest from reference TRBV5-6 and TRBJ2-5, the complete variable domain is DAGVTQSPTHLIKTRGQQVTLRCSPKSGHDTVSWYQQALGQGPQFIFQYYEEEERQRGNFPDRFSGHQFPNYSSELNVNALLLGDSALYLCASSPAGPWGTQYFGPGTRLLVL.